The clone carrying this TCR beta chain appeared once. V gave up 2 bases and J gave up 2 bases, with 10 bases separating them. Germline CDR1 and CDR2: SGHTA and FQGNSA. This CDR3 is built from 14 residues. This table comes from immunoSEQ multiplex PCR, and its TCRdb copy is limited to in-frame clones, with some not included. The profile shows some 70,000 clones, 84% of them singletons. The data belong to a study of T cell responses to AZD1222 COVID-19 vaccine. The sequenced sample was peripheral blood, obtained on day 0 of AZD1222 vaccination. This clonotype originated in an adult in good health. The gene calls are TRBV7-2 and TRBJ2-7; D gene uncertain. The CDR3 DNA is TGTGCCAGCAGCTTATACGCGGCCCCCTACGAGCAGTACTTC. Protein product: CASSLYAAPYEQYF.